This TCR beta chain was sequenced during a study of cytomegalovirus exposure and HLA in healthy donors. Study conclusions and caveats: There were some public TCRs occurring in many donors, but most TCR sequences were rare. Among TCR beta chains, those listed as cytomegalovirus-associated numbered roughly 150.

This clone has only one observation. The antigen is not known. Trimming cost V 0 bases and J 2 bases; bases outside gene matches: 10. Germline assignment: CDR1 SQVTM and CDR2 ANQGSEA. The CDR3 extends over 17 amino acids. The protocol was immunoSEQ multiplex PCR, while the TCRdb copy is restricted to in-frame clones and leaves out a portion. Of about 160,000 clones in the sample, roughly 96% were seen once. This clonotype originated in a woman between 18 and 29 years old in good health and CMV-seronegative. The sample was PBMCs. The chain couples TRBV29-1 to TRBJ2-3; 8 positions agree with TRBD1. As DNA, the CDR3 is TGCAGCGTTGAAGATTCAGGGGGCGCGTTCCTCACAGATACGCAGTATTTT. Its protein is CSVEDSGGAFLTDTQYF.